The rows below give T cell receptor beta chains drawn from one sample of a study of OX40 agonist ivuxolimab in advanced cancers. Measured with immunoSEQ multiplex PCR; TCRdb has only the in-frame clones, and not every one. The sample contains about 40,000 clones, more than 75% of which appear only once. Sequenced material: CD4+ or CD8+ T cells sorted from blood, taken in a trial of the OX40 agonist ivuxolimab. The receptor source for this set is an adult with an advanced solid tumor such as melanoma, head and neck, liver or kidney cancer. Each CDR3 is given with its conserved first and last residue. A D gene is named only where the DNA matches it firmly. Where a row states a size, it is once, few, many or the class of an expanded clone; other rows omit it.

TRBD1	TRBV25-1	TRBJ2-7	-	CASSEGQGAYEQYF	TGTGCCAGCAGTGAGGGACAGGGGGCCTACGAGCAGTACTTC
TRBD2	TRBV18	TRBJ2-1	-	CASSPLAGEYNEQFF	TGTGCCAGCTCACCCCTAGCGGGGGAGTACAATGAGCAGTTCTTC
-	TRBV7-2	TRBJ1-5	-	CASSRVGSNQPQHF	TGTGCCAGCAGTAGGGTGGGAAGCAATCAGCCCCAGCATTTT
-	TRBV5-1	TRBJ1-2	-	CASSPRGSLDGYTF	TGCGCCAGCAGCCCTAGGGGGTCCCTGGATGGCTACACCTTC
-	TRBV4-2	TRBJ1-5	-	CASSQEWGSQPQHF	TGTGCCAGCAGCCAAGAATGGGGGAGTCAGCCCCAGCATTTT
-	TRBV9	TRBJ2-6	few	CASSSRRTGANVLTF	TGTGCCAGCAGCTCGCGTCGAACTGGGGCCAACGTCCTGACTTTC
-	TRBV5-5	TRBJ2-2	-	CASSLDLGNTGELFF	TGTGCCAGCAGCTTGGATTTGGGGAACACCGGGGAGCTGTTTTTT
-	TRBV27	TRBJ2-7	once	CASSFRRRDEQYF	TGTGCCAGCAGTTTTAGGCGGCGGGACGAGCAGTACTTC
TRBD1	TRBV29-1	TRBJ2-7	-	CSVGDRAYEQYF	TGCAGCGTTGGGGACAGGGCCTACGAGCAGTACTTC
-	TRBV2	TRBJ2-2	few	CASSSQGPVGELFF	TGTGCCAGCAGTAGCCAGGGGCCGGTCGGTGAGCTGTTTTTT
TRBD1	TRBV15	TRBJ2-1	-	CATSSGGQGKNEQFF	TGTGCCACCAGTTCGGGGGGACAGGGGAAAAATGAGCAGTTCTTC
TRBD1	TRBV30	TRBJ1-5	-	CAWNGQGNQPQHF	TGTGCCTGGAACGGACAGGGCAATCAGCCCCAGCATTTT
TRBD1	TRBV18	TRBJ1-2	once	CASSPTGTGVDYGYTF	TGTGCCAGCTCACCAACCGGGACAGGGGTTGACTATGGCTACACCTTC
-	TRBV23-1	TRBJ2-3	-	CASIKQGSSTDTQYF	TGCGCCAGCATTAAACAGGGCTCTAGCACAGATACGCAGTATTTT
-	TRBV2	TRBJ2-7	-	CASSPPSSEQYF	TGTGCCAGCAGCCCCCCTAGTTCCGAGCAGTACTTC
TRBD1	TRBV5-6	TRBJ1-1	-	CASSRAGTGLNTEAFF	TGTGCCAGCAGCCGAGCCGGGACAGGGCTCAACACTGAAGCTTTCTTT
TRBD2	TRBV7-2	TRBJ2-1	-	CASSLVGTSGSVNEQFF	TGTGCCAGCAGCTTAGTCGGGACTAGCGGGAGTGTGAATGAGCAGTTCTTC
-	TRBV10-1	TRBJ2-7	-	CASIDAATKEQYF	TGCGCCAGCATAGACGCGGCCACGAAGGAGCAGTACTTC
-	TRBV4-1	TRBJ2-5	-	CASSSEQGRTQYF	TGCGCCAGCAGCAGCGAACAGGGCCGGACCCAGTACTTC
TRBD1	TRBV28	TRBJ1-2	-	CASSFLGTGDGYTF	TGTGCCAGCAGTTTCCTCGGGACAGGGGATGGCTACACCTTC
TRBD1	TRBV7-9	TRBJ2-5	-	CASSLGQSETQYF	TGTGCCAGCAGCTTGGGACAGTCAGAGACCCAGTACTTC
TRBD2	TRBV19	TRBJ2-5	-	CASRPRGAGDVETQYF	TGTGCCAGTAGGCCCCGGGGAGCGGGGGACGTGGAGACCCAGTACTTC
-	TRBV28	TRBJ1-5	-	CASSFLGAGNQPQHF	TGTGCCAGCAGTTTCCTGGGGGCCGGTAATCAGCCCCAGCATTTT
-	TRBV5-8	TRBJ1-1	-	CASSPWGGKNTEAFF	TGTGCCAGCAGCCCCTGGGGGGGCAAAAACACTGAAGCTTTCTTT
-	TRBV5-6	TRBJ1-5	-	CASSFSRVGQPQHF	TGTGCCAGCAGCTTTAGCAGGGTAGGTCAGCCCCAGCATTTT
-	TRBV5-1	TRBJ1-2	-	CASSRSRIDNYGYTF	TGCGCCAGCAGCCGCAGCCGGATAGATAACTATGGCTACACCTTC
-	TRBV15	TRBJ1-2	-	CATSRSYSINYGYTF	TGTGCCACCAGCAGAAGTTACAGCATTAACTATGGCTACACCTTC
TRBD1	TRBV27	TRBJ1-2	-	CASRPQGEYGYTF	TGTGCCAGCAGGCCCCAGGGGGAATATGGCTACACCTTC
-	TRBV5-8	TRBJ1-6	-	CASSLRAGGGNSPLHF	TGTGCCAGCAGCTTGAGGGCCGGGGGTGGGAATTCACCCCTCCACTTT
-	TRBV9	TRBJ1-1	few	CASSTADSEAFF	TGTGCCAGCAGCACAGCGGACAGTGAAGCTTTCTTT
-	TRBV5-1	TRBJ1-4	-	CASSLESGGRKLFF	TGCGCCAGCAGCTTGGAGTCGGGGGGCAGAAAACTGTTTTTT
-	TRBV25-1	TRBJ1-4	-	CASSDAGANEKLFF	TGTGCCAGCAGTGACGCAGGGGCTAATGAAAAACTGTTTTTT
TRBD1	TRBV9	TRBJ1-3	once	CASSGGDSASGNTIYF	TGTGCCAGCAGCGGAGGGGACAGCGCCTCTGGAAACACCATATATTTT
-	TRBV15	TRBJ1-3	-	CATSTRLGSGNTIYF	TGTGCCACCTCTACTCGCCTGGGGTCTGGAAACACCATATATTTT
-	TRBV2	TRBJ2-6	-	CASSDRGGVSSGANVLTF	TGTGCCAGCAGTGATAGGGGCGGGGTTAGCTCTGGGGCCAACGTCCTGACTTTC
-	TRBV30	TRBJ2-3	-	CAWSKPSTDTQYF	TGTGCCTGGAGTAAGCCTAGCACAGATACGCAGTATTTT
-	TRBV10-1	TRBJ1-3	-	CASNPTDEGQNTIYF	TGCGCCAGCAACCCGACAGATGAAGGACAAAACACCATATATTTT
-	TRBV18	TRBJ2-2	-	CASSPPLAGGTGELFF	TGTGCCAGCTCACCACCGTTGGCAGGGGGGACCGGGGAGCTGTTTTTT
-	TRBV2	TRBJ2-3	-	CASSEAQVTPQYF	TGTGCCAGCAGTGAAGCACAGGTAACTCCGCAGTATTTT
TRBD1	TRBV7-2	TRBJ1-5	-	CASSLGVGQGASWGQPQHF	TGTGCCAGCAGCTTAGGGGTCGGACAGGGGGCTTCGTGGGGTCAGCCCCAGCATTTT
TRBD2	TRBV18	TRBJ2-1	-	CASSPIAGGPHEQFF	TGTGCCAGCTCACCGATAGCGGGAGGGCCCCATGAGCAGTTCTTC
TRBD1	TRBV6-5	TRBJ1-4	-	CASTLGRQGGEKLFF	TGTGCCAGCACCCTGGGACGACAGGGGGGTGAAAAACTGTTTTTT